The table lists the clone carrying this T cell receptor beta chain with a few counts. Its specificity is not known. The authors prepared the TCRbeta library with unique molecular identifiers. TCRdb reanalysed the PCR reads using MiXCR and keeps one entry per CDR3 protein. The table shows 550,000 to 600,000 distinct CDR3 sequences, with roughly 23% occurring only once. This sample stems from a study of T-cell reconstitution after alpha-beta-depleted transplantation in children. Findings and caveats of the study: By one year post-transplant, T-cell counts and diversity largely arose from T cells that were newly produced.

V trimming: 4 bases; J trimming: 7 bases; junction bases outside the gene matches: 3. The CDR3 is 12 residues long. The specimen comprised PBMCs, mostly from graft donor cells, sampled 360 days after TCRalphabeta/CD19-depleted stem cell transplant. This chain joins TRBV12-3 or TRBV12-4 and TRBJ2-7; 8 bases are shared with TRBD1. This clonotype was sampled from a boy in the first two years of life who had a stem cell transplant for acute myeloid leukemia, so the T cells may come from the graft donor. The CDR3 sequence is CASSYTGGEQYV. The CDR3 DNA reads TGTGCCAGCAGTTATACAGGGGGGGAGCAGTACGTC.